A selection of T cell receptor beta chains follows, all from one sample in a study of post-analysis software for immune sequencing data. TCRdb recomputed calls from the PCR reads with MiXCR, one row per CDR3 protein. The sample has roughly 870,000 distinct CDR3 sequences; under 70% are singletons. Material: blood. Every receptor here comes from a girl between 10 and 17 years old with multiple sclerosis. The CDR3 runs from the conserved cysteine through the conserved F or W. The D gene is left open where the match is weak. Clone sizes are given selectively: once, few, many, or a class where the clone is expanded.

V gene	clone size	D gene	J gene	CDR3 DNA	CDR3 protein
TRBV3-1	.	.	TRBJ2-5	TGTGCCAGCAGCCAACAAAACGTGCAGTACTTC	CASSQQNVQYF
TRBV12-3/TRBV12-4	.	.	TRBJ2-1	TGTGCCAGCAAACACCTACTAGTACATGAGCAGTTCTTC	CASKHLLVHEQFF
TRBV5-1	.	TRBD1	TRBJ2-7	TGCGCCAGCAGCTTGGAGGGGACAGCCTCCTACGAGCAGTACTTC	CASSLEGTASYEQYF
TRBV7-8	.	TRBD1	TRBJ2-4	TGTGCCAGCAGCCGGACAGGGTGGGAGCAGTACTTC	CASSRTGWEQYF
TRBV2	few	.	TRBJ1-1	TGTGCCAGCAGGGGCCTGGCTTCCACTGAAGCTTTCTTT	CASRGLASTEAFF
TRBV12-3/TRBV12-4	.	.	TRBJ1-6	TGTGCCAGCAGTTCCCAGGGCAGCTCCTATAATTCACCCCTCCACTTT	CASSSQGSSYNSPLHF
TRBV20-1	once	.	TRBJ2-3	TGCAGTGCTAGAGATTGGGGCCCGGGAGATACGCAGTATTTT	CSARDWGPGDTQYF
TRBV25-1	few	.	TRBJ2-1	TGTGCCAGCAGCAGGGTAGTGGCCAATGAGCAGTTCTTC	CASSRVVANEQFF
TRBV29-1	.	.	TRBJ2-1	TGCAGCTCCAACGGAGCGATTGAGCAGTTCTTC	CSSNGAIEQFF
TRBV2	.	TRBD2	TRBJ2-5	TGTGCCAGCAGTCAGCTTGGGACTAGTGGAGAGACCCAGTACTTC	CASSQLGTSGETQYF
TRBV29-1	few	.	TRBJ2-7	TGCAGCGCTCGAACAGGGTCCACCTACGAGCAGTACTTC	CSARTGSTYEQYF
TRBV7-2	many	.	TRBJ2-3	TGTGCCAGCAGCCCGGGCCCCACAGATACGCAGTATTTT	CASSPGPTDTQYF
TRBV29-1	few	.	TRBJ2-7	TGCAGCGTTTGGAGTTCGGGATCCTACGAGCAGTACTTC	CSVWSSGSYEQYF
TRBV20-1	.	.	TRBJ1-1	TGCAGTGCTCCCCGGGCCGGAGGGCGCACTGAAGCTTTCTTT	CSAPRAGGRTEAFF
TRBV18	few	.	TRBJ2-1	TGTGCCAGCTCACCACTCGATGCCAATGAGCAGTTCTTC	CASSPLDANEQFF
TRBV12-3/TRBV12-4	.	.	TRBJ1-4	TGTGCCAGCAGTTTAGATGCCTCAACTAATGAAAAACTGTTTTTT	CASSLDASTNEKLFF
TRBV7-6	.	.	TRBJ2-7	TGTGCCAGCAGCTCCCCCCAAGTCCACGAGCAGTACTTC	CASSSPQVHEQYF
TRBV7-9	few	TRBD1	TRBJ2-5	TGTGCCAGCAGCTTAGTTACAGGGGGCGGAGAGACCCAGTACTTC	CASSLVTGGGETQYF
TRBV3-1	few	.	TRBJ1-5	TGTGCCAGCAGTCAGCAGGGGAATCAGCCCCAGCATTTT	CASSQQGNQPQHF
TRBV6-1	.	.	TRBJ2-1	TGTGCCAGCAGTGTTCTAGCTCAATATGAGCAGTTCTTC	CASSVLAQYEQFF